This entry lists 7 T cell receptor beta chains sequenced from one sample in a study of beta chain features in type 1 diabetes. These receptors have no known antigen. Study observations and caveats: TCRB CDR3 length was moderately but significantly reduced in all four CD4+ subsets of Type 1 diabetes patients.

Reverse transcribing all isolated RNA meant expressed TCRB transcripts were sequenced. Sequenced by immunoSEQ multiplex PCR; TCRdb stores in-frame clones only, minus some. The sample shows some 640,000 clones, more than 12% of them seen only once. The sequenced material came from naive CD4+ T cells from blood. The receptors derive from a man aged 18 to 29 with type 1 diabetes.

The V and J genes are TRBV7-6 and TRBJ1-2; 7 nucleotides align to TRBD1. The CDR3 contains 15 residues. Germline-derived CDR1 and CDR2 are SGHVS and FNYEAQ. J lost 8 bases, V lost 5 bases, and 14 bases had no gene match. The CDR3 sequence: CASSIWDRRREGYTF. The CDR3, as DNA: TGTGCCAGCAGCATTTGGGACAGAAGGAGGGAAGGCTACACCTTC. Complete variable domain (other parts from reference TRBV7-6 and TRBJ1-2): GAGVSQSPRYKVTKRGQDVALRCDPISGHVSLYWYRQALGQGPEFLTYFNYEAQQDKSGLPNDRFSAERPEGSISTLTIQRTEQRDSAMYRCASSIWDRRREGYTFGSGTRLTVV.

The chain couples TRBV7-2 to TRBJ2-5, with D unclear. Germline CDR1 is SGHTA and CDR2 is FQGNSA. The V and J ends lost 6 bases and 1 base respectively, with 9 bases between them. The CDR3 length is 13 residues. The CDR3 spells CASRKGSQETQYF. In nucleotides, the CDR3 is TGTGCCAGCAGGAAAGGGTCCCAAGAGACCCAGTACTTC. The complete variable domain, with remaining parts taken from reference TRBV7-2 and TRBJ2-5, reads GAGVSQSPSNKVTEKGKDVELRCDPISGHTALYWYRQSLGQGLEFLIYFQGNSAPDKSGLPSDRFSAERTGGSVSTLTIQRTQQEDSAVYLCASRKGSQETQYFGPGTRLLVL.

The V gene is TRBV14, the J gene TRBJ2-3; the D gene is possibly TRBD2 (5 bases). The germline gives CDR1 SGHDN, CDR2 FVKESK. Trimming shortened V by 2 bases and J by 5 bases, and 17 bases separated the two germline ends. This CDR3 region has 16 residues. The CDR3 region is CASSQRTVGVQDTQYF. In DNA form, the CDR3 reads TGTGCCAGCAGCCAACGAACGGTGGGAGTACAAGATACGCAGTATTTT.

The rearrangement links TRBV7-2 to TRBJ1-5, with 10 bases aligning to TRBD1. Unmatched junction bases numbered 4, after V lost 4 bases and J lost 1 base. Germline V CDR1 and CDR2: SGHTA, FQGNSA. This CDR3 contains 16 residues. In DNA, the CDR3 is TGTGCCAGCAGCTATCGACAGGGGGCGAGCAATCAGCCCCAGCATTTT. Its translation is CASSYRQGASNQPQHF.

The chain carries TRBV30 and TRBJ1-1; D remains ambiguous. Germline CDR1 and CDR2: GTSNPN and SVGIG (reference sequence). V was clipped by 0 bases and J by 4 bases, with 15 bases between them. The CDR3 extends over 15 amino acids. CDR3 in amino acids: CAWSVPDPWGTEAFF. CDR3 coding DNA: TGTGCCTGGAGTGTACCGGACCCCTGGGGCACTGAAGCTTTCTTT.

This clone was seen a handful of times. V usage is TRBV6-5 and J usage is TRBJ2-3; no clear D. The CDR3 spans 11 residues. Germline-derived CDR1 and CDR2 are MNHEY and SVGAGI. V was pared by 7 bases and J by 2 bases, with 4 bases between. This CDR3 is CASKDTDTQYF. The DNA of the CDR3 is TGTGCCAGCAAAGACACAGATACGCAGTATTTT.

The sample holds a few counts of this clone. Other nucleotide sequences in the sample specify the same CDR3. The chain couples TRBV5-6 to TRBJ2-7, with D possibly being TRBD1 (5 bases). There are 13 residues in the CDR3. V lost 1 base and J 4 bases, leaving 9 bases between the germline ends. The V gene's germline CDR1 is SGHDT and CDR2 YYEEEE. The CDR3 is CASSLRGTYEQYF. CDR3 DNA sequence: TGTGCCAGCAGCTTGAGGGGTACGTACGAGCAGTACTTC.